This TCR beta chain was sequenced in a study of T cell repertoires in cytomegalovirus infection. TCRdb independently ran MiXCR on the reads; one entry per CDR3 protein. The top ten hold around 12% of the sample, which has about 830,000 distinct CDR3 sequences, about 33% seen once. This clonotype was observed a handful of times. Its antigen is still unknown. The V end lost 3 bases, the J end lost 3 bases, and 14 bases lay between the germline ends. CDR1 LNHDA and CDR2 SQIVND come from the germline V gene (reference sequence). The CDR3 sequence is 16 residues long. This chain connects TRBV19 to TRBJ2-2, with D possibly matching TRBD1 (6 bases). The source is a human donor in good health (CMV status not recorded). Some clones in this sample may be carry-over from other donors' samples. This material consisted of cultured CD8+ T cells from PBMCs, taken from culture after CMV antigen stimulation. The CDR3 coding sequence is TGTGCCAGTAGTATCTTTTCAGGGGCCTACACCGGGGAGCTGTTTTTT. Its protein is CASSIFSGAYTGELFF.